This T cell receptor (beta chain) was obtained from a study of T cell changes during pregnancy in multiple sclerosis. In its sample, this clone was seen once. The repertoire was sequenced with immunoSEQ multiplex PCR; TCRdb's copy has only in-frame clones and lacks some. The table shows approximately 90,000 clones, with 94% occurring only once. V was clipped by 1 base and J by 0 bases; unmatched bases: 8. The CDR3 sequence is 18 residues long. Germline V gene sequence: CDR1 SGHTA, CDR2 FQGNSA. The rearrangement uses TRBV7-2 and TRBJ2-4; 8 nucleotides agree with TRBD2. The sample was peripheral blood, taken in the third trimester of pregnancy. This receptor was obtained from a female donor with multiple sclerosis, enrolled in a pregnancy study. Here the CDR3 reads CASSLVSGSPSAKNIQYF. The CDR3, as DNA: TGTGCCAGCAGCTTAGTGAGCGGGAGCCCGTCAGCCAAAAACATTCAGTACTTC.